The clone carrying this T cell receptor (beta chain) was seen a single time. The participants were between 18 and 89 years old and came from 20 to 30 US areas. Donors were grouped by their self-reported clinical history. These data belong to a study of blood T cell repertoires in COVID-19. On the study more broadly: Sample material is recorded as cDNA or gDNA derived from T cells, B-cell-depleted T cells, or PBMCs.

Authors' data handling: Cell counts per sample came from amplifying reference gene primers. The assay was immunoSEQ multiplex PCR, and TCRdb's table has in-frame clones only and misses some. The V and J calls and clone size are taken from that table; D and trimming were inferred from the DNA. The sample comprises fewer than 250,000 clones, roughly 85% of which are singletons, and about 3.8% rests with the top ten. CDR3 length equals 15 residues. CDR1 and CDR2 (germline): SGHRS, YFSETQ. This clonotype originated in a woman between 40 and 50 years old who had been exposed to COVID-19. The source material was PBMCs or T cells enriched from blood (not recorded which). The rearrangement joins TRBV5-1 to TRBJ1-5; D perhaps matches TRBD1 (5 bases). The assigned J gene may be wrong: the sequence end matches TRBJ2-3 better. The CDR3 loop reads CASSFDSYSNQPQYF. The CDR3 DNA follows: TGCGCCAGCAGCTTCGACAGTTATAGCAATCAGCCCCAGTATTTT.